Listed below are T cell receptor beta chains from one sample, sequenced in a study of T cells in Graves' hyperthyroidism and ophthalmopathy. TCRdb re-called the multiplex PCR reads with MiXCR, one entry per CDR3 protein. The sample includes approximately 370,000 distinct CDR3 sequences, 15% to 20% of them seen just once. Sequences were obtained from blood. Every receptor here comes from a woman aged 30 to 39 with Graves' hyperthyroidism that later progressed to Graves' ophthalmopathy. The conserved cysteine and the conserved F or W are not part of the CDR3 here.

V gene: TRBV24-1
CDR3 protein: ATSDSLVPGHNEQF

V gene: TRBV3-1
CDR3 protein: ASSQGWTANYGYT

V gene: TRBV20-1
CDR3 protein: SAISGRASGEQF

V gene: TRBV6-1
CDR3 protein: ASALEGLTVGGNQPQH

V gene: TRBV19
CDR3 protein: ASSIGTSGYSEQF

V gene: TRBV4-1
CDR3 protein: ASSQEGGPPGQGMRQPQH

V gene: TRBV7-9
CDR3 protein: ASSRADIAKNIQY

V gene: TRBV6-1
CDR3 protein: ASSRGLDFREQF

V gene: TRBV2
CDR3 protein: ASSVGGRSDTQY

V gene: TRBV18
CDR3 protein: ASSIDRGYNEQF

V gene: TRBV7-8
CDR3 protein: ASSLQTEVDEQY

V gene: TRBV6-1
CDR3 protein: ASIWTDTQY

V gene: TRBV20-1
CDR3 protein: SASSPTDTQY

V gene: TRBV7-2
CDR3 protein: ASSWDISNEQF

V gene: TRBV6-2/TRBV6-3
CDR3 protein: ASSQQRLPYEQY

V gene: TRBV7-9
CDR3 protein: ASSPHRGRDLYEQY

V gene: TRBV4-1
CDR3 protein: ASSWPLAGATPPYNEQF

V gene: TRBV12-3/TRBV12-4
CDR3 protein: ATRVWSYNEQF

V gene: TRBV4-2
CDR3 protein: ASSQSVGRGNIQY

V gene: TRBV20-1
CDR3 protein: SARPLAGSYNEQF

V gene: TRBV5-1
CDR3 protein: ASSLAQRLANTEAF

V gene: TRBV25-1
CDR3 protein: ASSEPGQIDTIY

V gene: TRBV14
CDR3 protein: ASSLNQGLISEAF

V gene: TRBV2
CDR3 protein: ASSLTPVDRESFSGANVLT

V gene: TRBV20-1
CDR3 protein: SASSIAGVVTGELF

V gene: TRBV20-1
CDR3 protein: SARAGAGGYTDTQY

V gene: TRBV28
CDR3 protein: ASAAYEQY

V gene: TRBV20-1
CDR3 protein: SAIPIPGREGHRSLEQY

V gene: TRBV11-1
CDR3 protein: ASHRGGGPSYNEQF

V gene: TRBV5-1
CDR3 protein: ASSLEGVQGPDEQF

V gene: TRBV3-1
CDR3 protein: ASSHGTNTEAF

V gene: TRBV19
CDR3 protein: ASSPSQGAGTEAF

V gene: TRBV12-3/TRBV12-4
CDR3 protein: ASSSADRVIYEQY

V gene: TRBV28
CDR3 protein: ASSFTGLLYEQY

V gene: TRBV7-6
CDR3 protein: ASSSAGGLPSREQY

V gene: TRBV2
CDR3 protein: ASSEGGKVYGYT

V gene: TRBV3-1
CDR3 protein: ASSEQGRGYAF

V gene: TRBV5-1
CDR3 protein: ASSSPDRGSNGYT

V gene: TRBV12-3/TRBV12-4
CDR3 protein: ASRYMNTEAF

V gene: TRBV19
CDR3 protein: ASSIEGFRAPYNEQF

V gene: TRBV25-1
CDR3 protein: ASSVPTGGLGYEQY

V gene: TRBV29-1
CDR3 protein: SVEETDTGELF

V gene: TRBV9
CDR3 protein: ASSIVPSSYEQY

V gene: TRBV20-1
CDR3 protein: SASLGIKAYEQF

V gene: TRBV28
CDR3 protein: ASTQPVRPYEQY

V gene: TRBV5-1
CDR3 protein: ASSPGGTGVSEAF

V gene: TRBV6-1
CDR3 protein: ASNGVPGQPYEQY

V gene: TRBV7-7
CDR3 protein: ASSLGGARVQETQY

V gene: TRBV19
CDR3 protein: ASSKSSGRSYEQY

V gene: TRBV10-2
CDR3 protein: ASSLTGDIYLVETQY

V gene: TRBV4-1
CDR3 protein: ASSQYSLTSGSYEQY

V gene: TRBV28
CDR3 protein: ASRKTGAVSGANVLT

V gene: TRBV4-1
CDR3 protein: ASSQVGDTYEQY

V gene: TRBV5-1
CDR3 protein: ASSFGQLSLSTDTQY

V gene: TRBV12-3/TRBV12-4
CDR3 protein: ASSSTGYYGYT

V gene: TRBV12-3/TRBV12-4
CDR3 protein: ASSFGGTGDQPQH